The clone carrying this T cell receptor (beta chain) has a handful of counts. Its target is unknown. TCRdb recomputed clones from the PCR reads via MiXCR. The table includes about 4,000 clones, around a fifth detected once. The CDR3 length is 12 residues. With 4 bases removed from V and 8 bases from J, the gap between germline ends came to 11 bases. Germline V lookup: CDR1 LNHNV, CDR2 YYDKDF (reference sequence). This sample stems from a study of metastatic and nonmetastatic thyroid tumors. Study at large: Malignant thyroid and benign thyroid patients provided blood and tumor or nodule tissue whose repertoires were compared. Study outcomes and limitations: Within blood and tumor, benign nodules reportedly had significantly lower TCR beta diversity than malignant thyroid tumors did.

No treatment had been given to any patient before thyroid surgery. This TCR was recovered from a female donor with papillary thyroid cancer or a benign thyroid nodule (not recorded which). Some clones in this sample may be carry-over from other donors' samples. This chain links TRBV15 with TRBJ1-1; a possible D gene is TRBD1 (6 bases). The sample comprised tumor tissue. The CDR3 nucleotides are TGTGCCACCAGCACTCAGGGGTACGAAGCTTTCTTT. Its protein product is CATSTQGYEAFF.